These T cell receptor beta chains were read from a single sample in a study of CD8 T cells in ankylosing spondylitis. One entry per CDR3 protein, called by TCRdb with MiXCR from the 5' RACE reads. Of 450,000 or so distinct CDR3 sequences in the sample, 20% to 30% were seen once. The sample comprised blood, either unsorted or a sorted T cell fraction (not recorded which). The receptors shown here come from a male donor with ankylosing spondylitis. Each CDR3 is given with its conserved first and last residue. The D gene is left open where the match is weak. Some rows have no size entry. The others give once, few or many, or a class for an expanded clone.

size	D	V	J	DNA	CDR3
NA	TRBD1	TRBV24-1	TRBJ1-2	TGTGCCACCAGTGATCCGACAGGGGGTGACTATGGCTACACCTTC	CATSDPTGGDYGYTF
NA	NA	TRBV6-1	TRBJ2-2	TGTGCCACCGGCCGGACCCCGCCAAACACCGGGGAGCTGTTTTTT	CATGRTPPNTGELFF
NA	NA	TRBV11-2	TRBJ2-2	TGTGCCAGCAGCAAGACTGGGCGGGACACCGGGGAGCTGTTTTTT	CASSKTGRDTGELFF
few	NA	TRBV5-6	TRBJ2-1	TGTGCCAGCAGACCCCCGGGACTGCCGAGCAATGAGCAGTTCTTC	CASRPPGLPSNEQFF
NA	NA	TRBV5-1	TRBJ2-7	TGCGCCAGCAGCTTGAATCCGGGGTCTACGGGCGAGCAGTACTTC	CASSLNPGSTGEQYF
many	TRBD1	TRBV14	TRBJ2-7	TGTGCCAGCAGCCAGGACCTCCGGGACAGGAACGTCTTC	CASSQDLRDRNVF
NA	TRBD1	TRBV27	TRBJ1-1	TGTGCCAGCATGATGACAGGGTTTGACACTGAAGCTTTCTTT	CASMMTGFDTEAFF
NA	NA	TRBV5-1	TRBJ2-5	TGCGCCAGCAGCTTGGATGGCAGCGCCGAGACCCAGTACTTC	CASSLDGSAETQYF
NA	TRBD1	TRBV20-1	TRBJ1-2	TGCAGTGCTAGAGATCCGACAGGGGAGACCTATGGCTACACCTTC	CSARDPTGETYGYTF
few	TRBD1	TRBV5-1	TRBJ2-7	TGCGCCAGCAGCGTGTATCCCGGGACAGAATACGAGCAGTACTTC	CASSVYPGTEYEQYF
few	NA	TRBV24-1	TRBJ2-3	TGTGCCACCAGTGTTAGAGCGTCGGATACGCAGTATTTT	CATSVRASDTQYF
few	TRBD2	TRBV7-2	TRBJ2-2	TGTGCCAGCAGCTTAGACGGGGGGGCGAACACCGGGGAGCTGTTTTTT	CASSLDGGANTGELFF
NA	NA	TRBV5-1	TRBJ2-1	TGCGCCAGCAGCTTGACAGCTCCGGACAATGAGCAGTTCTTC	CASSLTAPDNEQFF
NA	TRBD2	TRBV20-1	TRBJ2-1	TGCAGTGCCGGGACTAGCGTTACCAATGAGCAGTTCTTC	CSAGTSVTNEQFF
NA	TRBD2	TRBV5-1	TRBJ2-1	TGCGCCAGCATCGCTGGCGGGAGCTCCTACAATGAGCAGTTCTTC	CASIAGGSSYNEQFF
NA	TRBD2	TRBV20-1	TRBJ2-1	TGCAGTGCTCCCCCCCCGCCTAGCGGGTACAATGAGCAGTTCTTC	CSAPPPPSGYNEQFF
NA	NA	TRBV5-6	TRBJ1-1	TGTGCCAGCAGCCCCGTGGGGGCGGGCACTGAAGCTTTCTTT	CASSPVGAGTEAFF
NA	NA	TRBV20-1	TRBJ2-3	TGCAGTGCTAGAGATCCCCGGAAAGCAGATACGCAGTATTTT	CSARDPRKADTQYF
NA	TRBD2	TRBV14	TRBJ2-1	TGTGCCAGCAGCCGCTTAGCGGGAGGAGGTCCAAATCAGCAGTTCTTC	CASSRLAGGGPNQQFF
NA	NA	TRBV12-3/TRBV12-4	TRBJ1-1	TGTGCCAGCAGTTCACGGACGGTGAACACTGAAGCTTTCTTT	CASSSRTVNTEAFF
once	NA	TRBV9	TRBJ1-1	TGTGCCAGCAGCGTAGTATCCAGGGGTGTCTCTGAAGCTTTCTTT	CASSVVSRGVSEAFF
few	NA	TRBV12-3/TRBV12-4	TRBJ2-3	TGTGCCAGCAGTTTCAGGTGGGAAATTGATACGCAGTATTTT	CASSFRWEIDTQYF
NA	TRBD2	TRBV20-1	TRBJ2-1	TGCAGTGCTAGACCACTAGCGGGGGTCTACAATGAGCAGTTCTTC	CSARPLAGVYNEQFF
NA	NA	TRBV6-2/TRBV6-3	TRBJ1-5	TGTGCCAGCAGTCAACCCGGATATCAGCCCCAGCATTTT	CASSQPGYQPQHF
many	NA	TRBV4-2	TRBJ2-3	TGTGCCAGCAGCCAAGACCAGCCCAGCGGCACAGATACGCAGTATTTT	CASSQDQPSGTDTQYF
once	TRBD1	TRBV2	TRBJ2-7	TGTGCCAGCAGTTTCGACAGGGTAAGGGAGCAGTACTTC	CASSFDRVREQYF
NA	NA	TRBV25-1	TRBJ2-3	TGTGCCAGCAGTGAATCAGGGCGCGACACGATGGATACGCAGTATTTT	CASSESGRDTMDTQYF
NA	NA	TRBV12-3/TRBV12-4	TRBJ2-1	TGTGCCAGCAGTCCCCTAGTTAGCTCCTACAATGAGCAGTTCTTC	CASSPLVSSYNEQFF
NA	NA	TRBV5-1	TRBJ2-6	TGCGCCAGCAGCTTCAAAATCTCTGGGGCCAACGTCCTGACTTTC	CASSFKISGANVLTF
NA	TRBD2	TRBV5-5	TRBJ2-1	TGTGCCAGCAGCTTGGTGTCTAGCGGGATTTACAATGAGCAGTTCTTC	CASSLVSSGIYNEQFF
once	NA	TRBV29-1	TRBJ2-1	TGCAGCGTCGAACAGGGCGTGAGTGAGCAGTTCTTC	CSVEQGVSEQFF
NA	TRBD2	TRBV7-9	TRBJ2-1	TGTGCCAGCAGCTTAGGACTAGCGGGAGAGGAGAATGAGCAGTTCTTC	CASSLGLAGEENEQFF
NA	NA	TRBV11-2	TRBJ1-1	TGTGCCAGCAGTCGGAGGGACGCTGAAGCTTTCTTT	CASSRRDAEAFF
many	NA	TRBV12-3/TRBV12-4	TRBJ1-2	TGTGCCAGCAGTTTCAACAGTATGACCGGCTACACCTTC	CASSFNSMTGYTF
few	TRBD2	TRBV5-6	TRBJ2-5	TGTGCCAGCAGCCCAACCGGGACTAGCGGGAGTGAGACCCAGTACTTC	CASSPTGTSGSETQYF
few	TRBD2	TRBV7-2	TRBJ2-2	TGTGCCAGCAGCCCCCGGGGACTATTGGGCACCGGGGAGCTGTTTTTT	CASSPRGLLGTGELFF
NA	NA	TRBV6-1	TRBJ2-1	TGTGCCAGCAGCGCCGGGACTCGAGTAGGGGAGCAGTTCTTC	CASSAGTRVGEQFF